This TCR beta chain was obtained from a study of blood T cell repertoires in COVID-19. Per the original methods: Estimates of nucleated cell counts were drawn from the amplification of reference gene primers. The method was immunoSEQ multiplex PCR; TCRdb's version includes in-frame clones alone and lacks a portion of them. V and J calls and clone size follow that table, whereas D and trimming were derived from the DNA. The sample lists roughly 9,600 clones; 81% were seen once. This clone was recorded a few times. Trimming cost V 1 base and J 3 bases; bases outside gene matches: 5. Germline lookup yields CDR1 LGHNA and CDR2 YNFKEQ. This CDR3 comprises 16 residues.

The clonotype originates from a man aged 55-75 years with active COVID-19. Sequenced sample: peripheral blood. The rearrangement uses TRBV4-2 and TRBJ1-5; 8 nucleotides agree with TRBD1. Written as DNA, the CDR3 is TGTGCCAGCAGCCAAGCGAACAGGGGGTTCAATCAGCCCCAGCATTTT. This translates into CASSQANRGFNQPQHF.